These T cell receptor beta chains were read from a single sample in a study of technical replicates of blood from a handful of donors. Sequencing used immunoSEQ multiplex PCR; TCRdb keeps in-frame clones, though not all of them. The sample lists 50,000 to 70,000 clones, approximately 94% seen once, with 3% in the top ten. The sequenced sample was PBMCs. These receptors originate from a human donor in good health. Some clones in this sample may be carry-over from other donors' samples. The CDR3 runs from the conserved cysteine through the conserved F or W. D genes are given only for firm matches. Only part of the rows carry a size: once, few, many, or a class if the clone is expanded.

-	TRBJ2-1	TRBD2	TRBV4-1	TGCGCCAGCAGCCTTCCTAGCGGGGGGTATGAAGAAGAGCAGTTCTTC	CASSLPSGGYEEEQFF
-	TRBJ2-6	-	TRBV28	TGTGCCAGCAGCTTACAGGTTGGGGCCAACGTCCTGACTTTC	CASSLQVGANVLTF
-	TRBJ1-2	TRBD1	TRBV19	TGTGCCAGTGCGGGGACAGTTAATGGCTACACCTTC	CASAGTVNGYTF
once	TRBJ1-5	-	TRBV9	TGTGCCAGCAGCGTAGGGACAGCAAAGGGTCAGCCCCAGCATTTT	CASSVGTAKGQPQHF
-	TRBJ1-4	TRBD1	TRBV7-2	TGTGCCAGCAGCCTGACAGGGGGAGGTGAAAAACTGTTTTTT	CASSLTGGGEKLFF
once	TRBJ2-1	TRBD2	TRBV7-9	TGTGCCAGCAGCTTATCCCCTAGCGGGGGGCCCTTGCAGTTCTTC	CASSLSPSGGPLQFF
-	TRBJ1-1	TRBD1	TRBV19	TGTGCCAGTAAGGACAGGGAAAACACTGAAGCTTTCTTT	CASKDRENTEAFF
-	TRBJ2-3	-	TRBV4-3	TGCGCCAGCAGCCGGACGACCGCGGGGAAGCTCACCACAGATACGCAGTATTTT	CASSRTTAGKLTTDTQYF
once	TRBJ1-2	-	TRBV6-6	TGTGCCAGCAGCCGTGGTGGAGGGGCCGTTACCCATGGCTACACCTTC	CASSRGGGAVTHGYTF
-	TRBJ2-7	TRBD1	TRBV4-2	TGTGCCAGCAGCCACGACAGGGGATCCTACGAGCAGTACTTC	CASSHDRGSYEQYF
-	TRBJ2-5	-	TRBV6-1	TGTGCCAGCAGGGGGAGGCCCCCAAGGGAGACCCAGTACTTC	CASRGRPPRETQYF
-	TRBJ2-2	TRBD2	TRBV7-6	TGTGCCAGCAGTCCAGCCCCTAGCGGGAGGGGAACCGGGGAGCTGTTTTTT	CASSPAPSGRGTGELFF
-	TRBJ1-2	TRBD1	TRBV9	TGTGCCAGCAGCGCCGGGACAGGGAATCCTAACTATGGCTACACCTTC	CASSAGTGNPNYGYTF
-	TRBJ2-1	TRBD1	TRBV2	TGTGCCAGCAGTGCCGGACAGGGGGCGAGGAATGAGCAGTTCTTC	CASSAGQGARNEQFF
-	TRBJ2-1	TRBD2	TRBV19	TGTGCCAGTAGCCACCTAGCGGGAGGCTACAATGAGCAGTTCTTC	CASSHLAGGYNEQFF
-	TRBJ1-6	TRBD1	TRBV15	TGTGCCACCAGCAGAGATCAGGACAGGGTTTCACCCCTCCACTTT	CATSRDQDRVSPLHF
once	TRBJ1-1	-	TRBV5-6	TGTGCCAGCAGCTTTTTTCCGGCGGGTGGCACTGAAGCTTTCTTT	CASSFFPAGGTEAFF
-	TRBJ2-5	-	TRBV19	TGTGCCAGTAGTGGGGGCGAGACCCAGTACTTC	CASSGGETQYF
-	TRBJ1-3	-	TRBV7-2	TGTGCCAGCAGCCAAGACAGCGCCTCTGGAAACACCATATATTTT	CASSQDSASGNTIYF
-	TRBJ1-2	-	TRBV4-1	TGCGCCAGCAGCCCAAATCCCCAGGGGAACTATGGCTACACCTTC	CASSPNPQGNYGYTF
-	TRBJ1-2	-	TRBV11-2	TGTGCCAGCAGCTTAGGACAGATTGGAAGGGGTGGCTACACCTTC	CASSLGQIGRGGYTF
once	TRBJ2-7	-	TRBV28	TGTGCCAGCAGTTTGTGGCAGGCCTACGAGCAGTACTTC	CASSLWQAYEQYF
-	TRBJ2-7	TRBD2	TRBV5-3	TGTGCCAGAAGTCACTTAAGCGGGGCCTACGAGCAGTACTTC	CARSHLSGAYEQYF
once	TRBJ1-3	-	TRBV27	TGTGCCAGCAGTTTACGGAGCTCTGGAAACACCATATATTTT	CASSLRSSGNTIYF
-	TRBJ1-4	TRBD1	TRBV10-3	TGTGCCATCAGTGAAAACAGGGGGCAGGAAAAACTGTTTTTT	CAISENRGQEKLFF
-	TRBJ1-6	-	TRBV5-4	TGTGCCAGCAGCTTCACGACTTCTGGTAATTCACCCCTCCACTTT	CASSFTTSGNSPLHF
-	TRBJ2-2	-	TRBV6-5	TGTGCCAGCAGTTACTTGGAGGCCGGGGAGCTGTTTTTT	CASSYLEAGELFF
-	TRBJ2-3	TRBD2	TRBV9	TGTGCCAGCAGCCCCGGGACTAGCGGGGGGGCGGCAGATACGCAGTATTTT	CASSPGTSGGAADTQYF
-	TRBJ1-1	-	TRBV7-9	TGTGCCAGCAGCTTCGGGGTGTCGGCCTCGAGAGGCTTGAACACTGAAGCTTTCTTT	CASSFGVSASRGLNTEAFF
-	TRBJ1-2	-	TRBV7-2	TGTGCCAGCAGCCCCGCGGGGGCGGTATCCGGCTACACCTTC	CASSPAGAVSGYTF
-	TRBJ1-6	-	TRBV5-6	TGTGCCAGCAGCTTGAAGAGGTCCTATAATTCACCCCTCCACTTT	CASSLKRSYNSPLHF
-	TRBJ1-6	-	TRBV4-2	TGTGCCAGCAGCCAAGAGAGAGGTTTTAATTCACCCCTCCACTTT	CASSQERGFNSPLHF
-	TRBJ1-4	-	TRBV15	TGTGCCACCAGCAGAGGAGCGGGAGGGACAACTAATGAAAAACTGTTTTTT	CATSRGAGGTTNEKLFF
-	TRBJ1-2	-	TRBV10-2	TGCGCCAGCAGTGAAACGCGACGGACATTTGGCTATGGCTACACCTTC	CASSETRRTFGYGYTF
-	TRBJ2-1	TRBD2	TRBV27	TGTGCCAGCAGTTTATTCGGCGGGGGGACCTACAATGAGCAGTTCTTC	CASSLFGGGTYNEQFF
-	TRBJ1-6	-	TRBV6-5	TGTGCCAGCAGTTTCAACGGGTTCTCCTATAATTCACCCCTCCACTTT	CASSFNGFSYNSPLHF
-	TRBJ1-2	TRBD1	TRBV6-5	TGTGCCAGCAGCCCACAGGGGGAGGGTGGCTACACCTTC	CASSPQGEGGYTF
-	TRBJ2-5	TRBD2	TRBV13	TGTGCCAGCAGCTCCGGGAGGAGCCAAGAGACCCAGTACTTC	CASSSGRSQETQYF
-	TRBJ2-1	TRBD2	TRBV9	TGTGCCAGCAGCCCATCCAGACTAGCGGGAGTGGGGAATGAGCAGTTCTTC	CASSPSRLAGVGNEQFF
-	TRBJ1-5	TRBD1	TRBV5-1	TGCGCCAGCAGCCTGACAGGGGACCCCAATCAGCCCCAGCATTTT	CASSLTGDPNQPQHF
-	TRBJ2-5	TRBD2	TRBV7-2	TGTGCCAGCAGGAACATTGGGCTAGCGGTGAAAGAGACCCAGTACTTC	CASRNIGLAVKETQYF
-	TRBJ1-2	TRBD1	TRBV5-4	TGTGCCAGCAGCCTCATGACAGGGTTCTATGGCTACACCTTC	CASSLMTGFYGYTF